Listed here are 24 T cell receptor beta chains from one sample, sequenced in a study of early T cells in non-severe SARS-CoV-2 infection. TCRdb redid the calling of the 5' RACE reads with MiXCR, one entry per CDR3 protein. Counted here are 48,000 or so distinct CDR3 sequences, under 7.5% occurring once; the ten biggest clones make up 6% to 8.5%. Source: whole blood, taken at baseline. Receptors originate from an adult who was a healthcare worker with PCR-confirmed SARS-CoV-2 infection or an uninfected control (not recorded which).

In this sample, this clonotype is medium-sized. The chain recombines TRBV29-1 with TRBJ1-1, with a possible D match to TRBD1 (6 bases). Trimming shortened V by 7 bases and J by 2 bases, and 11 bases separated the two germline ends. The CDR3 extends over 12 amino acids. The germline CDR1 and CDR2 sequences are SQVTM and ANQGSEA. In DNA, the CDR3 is TGCAGCGCGGGAGGGGGAAACACTGAAGCTTTCTTT. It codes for CSAGGGNTEAFF.

CDR3 amino acids: CSAPNSGLAGDTQYF. The CDR3 DNA reads TGCAGTGCTCCGAATTCAGGACTAGCGGGAGATACGCAGTATTTT. This chain uses TRBV20-1 with TRBJ2-3; TRBD2 aligns across 11 bases. Germline V lookup: CDR1 DFQATT, CDR2 SNEGSKA (reference sequence). The CDR3 spans 15 residues. V was clipped by 5 bases and J by 5 bases; unmatched bases: 9.

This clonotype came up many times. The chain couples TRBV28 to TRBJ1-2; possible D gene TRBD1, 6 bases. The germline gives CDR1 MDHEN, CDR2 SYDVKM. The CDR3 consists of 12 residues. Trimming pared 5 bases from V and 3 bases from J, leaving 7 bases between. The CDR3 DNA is TGTGCCAGCAGTCAGGGGTACTATGGCTACACCTTC. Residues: CASSQGYYGYTF.

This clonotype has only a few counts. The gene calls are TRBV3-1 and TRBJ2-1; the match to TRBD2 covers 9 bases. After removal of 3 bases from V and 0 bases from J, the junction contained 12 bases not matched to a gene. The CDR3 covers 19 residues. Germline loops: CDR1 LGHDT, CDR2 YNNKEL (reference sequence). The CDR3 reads CASSHMASGIMSSYNEQFF. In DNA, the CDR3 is TGTGCCAGCAGCCACATGGCTAGCGGGATTATGAGCTCCTACAATGAGCAGTTCTTC.

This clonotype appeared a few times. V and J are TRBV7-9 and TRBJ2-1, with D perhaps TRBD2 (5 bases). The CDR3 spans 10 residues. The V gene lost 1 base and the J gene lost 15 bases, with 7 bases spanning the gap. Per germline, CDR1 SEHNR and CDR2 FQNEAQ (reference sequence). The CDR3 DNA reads TGTGCCAGCAGCTTAGGCACTAGGTTCTTC. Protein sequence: CASSLGTRFF.

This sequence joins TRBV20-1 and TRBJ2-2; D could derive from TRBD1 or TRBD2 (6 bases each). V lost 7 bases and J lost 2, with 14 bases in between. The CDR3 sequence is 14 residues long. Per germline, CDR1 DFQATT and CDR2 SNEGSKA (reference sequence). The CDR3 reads CSVSQGTNTGELFF. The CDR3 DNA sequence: TGCAGTGTTTCCCAGGGGACTAACACCGGGGAGCTGTTTTTT.

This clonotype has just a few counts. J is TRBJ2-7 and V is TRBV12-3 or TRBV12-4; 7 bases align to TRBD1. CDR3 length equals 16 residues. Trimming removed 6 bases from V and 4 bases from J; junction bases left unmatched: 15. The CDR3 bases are TGTGCCAGCAGATCCGATCTGGTAGGGGGCTTATACGAGCAGTACTTC. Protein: CASRSDLVGGLYEQYF.

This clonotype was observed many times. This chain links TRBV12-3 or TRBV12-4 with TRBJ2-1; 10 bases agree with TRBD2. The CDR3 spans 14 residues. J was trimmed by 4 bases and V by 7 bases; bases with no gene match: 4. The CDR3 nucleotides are TGTGCCAGCACCGGGACTAGCGTTTACAATGAGCAGTTCTTC. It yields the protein CASTGTSVYNEQFF.

This chain's CDR3 is CSVSTLGLSTDTQYF. DNA of the CDR3: TGCAGCGTCTCAACGCTGGGACTGAGCACAGATACGCAGTATTTT. The chain is built from TRBV29-1 and TRBJ2-3; TRBD2 is a possible D gene (6 bases). Germline CDR1 reads SQVTM; CDR2 reads ANQGSEA. The V and J ends lost 6 bases and 0 bases respectively, with 16 bases between them. The CDR3 loop spans 15 amino acids.

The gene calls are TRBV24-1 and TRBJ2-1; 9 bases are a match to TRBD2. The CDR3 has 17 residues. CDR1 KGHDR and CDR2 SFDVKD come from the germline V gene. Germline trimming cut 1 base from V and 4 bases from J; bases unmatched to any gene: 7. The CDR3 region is CATSDFSGTSLYNEQFF. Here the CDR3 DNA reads TGTGCCACCAGTGATTTCTCCGGGACTAGCCTATACAATGAGCAGTTCTTC.

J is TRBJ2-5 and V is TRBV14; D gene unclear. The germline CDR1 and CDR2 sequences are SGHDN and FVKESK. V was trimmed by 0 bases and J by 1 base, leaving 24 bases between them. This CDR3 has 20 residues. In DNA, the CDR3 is TGTGCCAGCAGCCAAGATCGTCATCCGAACCAGGCGACTGTCCAAGAGACCCAGTACTTC. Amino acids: CASSQDRHPNQATVQETQYF.

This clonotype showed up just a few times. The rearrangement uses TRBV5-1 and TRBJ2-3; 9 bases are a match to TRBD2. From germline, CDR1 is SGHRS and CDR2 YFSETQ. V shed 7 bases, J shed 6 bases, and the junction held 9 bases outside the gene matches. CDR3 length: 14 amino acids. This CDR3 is CASFLAGESDTQYF. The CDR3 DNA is TGCGCCAGCTTCTTAGCGGGAGAATCGGATACGCAGTATTTT. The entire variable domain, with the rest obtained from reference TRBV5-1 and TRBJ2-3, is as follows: KAGVTQTPRYLIKTRGQQVTLSCSPISGHRSVSWYQQTPGQGLQFLFEYFSETQRNKGNFPGRFSGRQFSNSRSEMNVSTLELGDSALYLCASFLAGESDTQYFGPGTRLTVL.

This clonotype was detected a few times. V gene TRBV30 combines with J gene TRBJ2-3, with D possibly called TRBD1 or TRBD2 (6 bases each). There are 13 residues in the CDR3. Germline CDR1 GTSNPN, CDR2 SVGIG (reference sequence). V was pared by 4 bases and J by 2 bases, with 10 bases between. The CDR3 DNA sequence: TGTGCCTGGACCGCGGGACACACAGATACGCAGTATTTT. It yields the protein CAWTAGHTDTQYF.

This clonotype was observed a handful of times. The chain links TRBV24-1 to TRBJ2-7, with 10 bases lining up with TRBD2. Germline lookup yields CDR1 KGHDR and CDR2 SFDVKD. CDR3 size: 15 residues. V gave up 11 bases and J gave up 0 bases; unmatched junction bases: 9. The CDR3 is CAISVGLADSYEQYF. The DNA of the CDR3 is TGTGCCATTTCCGTTGGACTAGCGGACTCCTACGAGCAGTACTTC.

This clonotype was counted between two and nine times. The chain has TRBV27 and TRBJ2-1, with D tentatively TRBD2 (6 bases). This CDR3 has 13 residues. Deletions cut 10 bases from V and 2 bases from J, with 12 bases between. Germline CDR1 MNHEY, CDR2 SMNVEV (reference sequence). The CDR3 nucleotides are TGTGCCACGGGGGTTTCCCCCTACAATGAGCAGTTCTTC. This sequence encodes CATGVSPYNEQFF.

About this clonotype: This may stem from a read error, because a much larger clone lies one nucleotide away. The CDR3 nucleotides read TGCAGTGCTAGAAGGAACATTATCTCCTACGAGCAGTACTTC. Translating it yields CSARRNIISYEQYF. This sequence joins TRBV20-1 and TRBJ2-7; D unresolved. Trimming took off 2 bases at V and 0 bases at J, with 11 bases between the two ends. The CDR3 is made up of 14 amino acids. The germline V gene encodes CDR1 DFQATT and CDR2 SNEGSKA (reference sequence).

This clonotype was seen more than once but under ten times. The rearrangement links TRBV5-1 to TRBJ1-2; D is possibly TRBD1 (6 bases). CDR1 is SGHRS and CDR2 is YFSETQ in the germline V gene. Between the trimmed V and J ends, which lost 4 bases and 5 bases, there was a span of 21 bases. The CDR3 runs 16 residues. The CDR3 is CASSPALWGQKYGYTF. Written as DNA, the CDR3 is TGCGCCAGCAGCCCTGCCCTTTGGGGGCAGAAATATGGCTACACCTTC.

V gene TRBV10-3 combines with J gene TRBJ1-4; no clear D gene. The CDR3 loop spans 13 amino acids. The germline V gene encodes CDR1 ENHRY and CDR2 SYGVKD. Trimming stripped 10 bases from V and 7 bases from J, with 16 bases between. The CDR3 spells CATMTRLREKLFF. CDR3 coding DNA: TGTGCCACCATGACAAGGCTTCGTGAAAAACTGTTTTTT.

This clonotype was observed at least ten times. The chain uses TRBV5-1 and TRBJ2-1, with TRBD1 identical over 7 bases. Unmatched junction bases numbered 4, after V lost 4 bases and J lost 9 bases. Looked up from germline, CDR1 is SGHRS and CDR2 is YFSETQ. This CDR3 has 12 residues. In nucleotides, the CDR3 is TGCGCCAGCAGCGGGGACAGTATTGAGCAGTTCTTC. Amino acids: CASSGDSIEQFF.

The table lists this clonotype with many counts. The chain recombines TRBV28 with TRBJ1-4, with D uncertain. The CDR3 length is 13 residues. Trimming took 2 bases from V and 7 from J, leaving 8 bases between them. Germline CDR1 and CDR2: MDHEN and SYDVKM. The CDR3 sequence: CASSLNLGEKLFF. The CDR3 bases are TGTGCCAGCAGTTTAAATCTGGGTGAAAAACTGTTTTTT.

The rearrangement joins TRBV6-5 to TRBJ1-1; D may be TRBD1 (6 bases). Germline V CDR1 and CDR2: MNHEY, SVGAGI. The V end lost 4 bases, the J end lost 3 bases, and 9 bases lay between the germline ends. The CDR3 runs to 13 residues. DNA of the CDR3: TGTGCCAGCAGTTTCCCAGGGGACACTGAAGCTTTCTTT. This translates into CASSFPGDTEAFF.

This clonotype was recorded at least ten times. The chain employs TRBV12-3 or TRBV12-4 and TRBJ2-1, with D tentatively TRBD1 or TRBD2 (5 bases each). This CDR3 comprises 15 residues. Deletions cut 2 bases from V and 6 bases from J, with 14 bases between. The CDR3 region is CASSLMGTGRNEQFF. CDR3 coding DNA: TGTGCCAGCAGTTTAATGGGGACCGGACGCAATGAGCAGTTCTTC.

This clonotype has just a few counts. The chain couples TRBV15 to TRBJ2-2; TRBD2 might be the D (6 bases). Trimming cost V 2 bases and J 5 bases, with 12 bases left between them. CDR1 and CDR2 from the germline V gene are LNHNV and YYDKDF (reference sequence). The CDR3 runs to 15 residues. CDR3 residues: CATSRPFGRTGELFF. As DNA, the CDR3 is TGTGCCACCAGCAGACCCTTTGGGAGGACCGGGGAGCTGTTTTTT.

CDR3 sequence (DNA): TGTGCCAGCAGCGTACGAGGGACATCGTACGAGCAGTACTTC. It specifies CASSVRGTSYEQYF. The chain carries TRBV9 and TRBJ2-7; TRBD1 is a possible D gene (6 bases). Germline-derived CDR1 and CDR2 are SGDLS and YYNGEE. This CDR3 spans 14 amino acids. V was trimmed by 1 base and J by 4 bases, leaving 12 bases between them.